Following are 2 T cell receptor beta chains from one sample sequenced in a study of blood T cells in healthy people across ages. Primed by a sample-barcoded 5' primer and a J-beta primer mix, a second PCR proceeded for roughly 6 to 12 cycles. TCRdb ran MiXCR on the 5' RACE reads and lists one entry per CDR3 protein. The sample shows around 2 million distinct CDR3 sequences, 39% of them seen only once. The sequenced sample was blood. Source of these receptors: a human donor in good health.

The gene calls are TRBV11-2 and TRBJ2-7, with D perhaps TRBD2 (7 bases). V lost 3 bases and J 2 bases, leaving 14 bases between the germline ends. CDR1 is SGHAT and CDR2 is FQNNGV in the germline V gene. The CDR3 sequence is 15 residues long. The CDR3 region is CASSFSGGQTYEQYF. The DNA of the CDR3 is TGTGCCAGCAGCTTCTCGGGGGGCCAGACCTACGAGCAGTACTTC.

The V call is TRBV11-3, the J call TRBJ2-1; a weak D match, TRBD2 (6 bases). Per the germline V gene, CDR1 is SGHNT and CDR2 is YENEEA. V was clipped by 2 bases and J by 2 bases, with 16 bases between them. The CDR3 runs 17 residues. The CDR3 region is CASSLHSVGGTYNEQFF. As DNA, the CDR3 is TGTGCCAGCAGCTTACACTCCGTGGGGGGAACCTACAATGAGCAGTTCTTC.